These 24 T cell receptor beta chains share one sample of origin, sequenced in a study of CD8 T cells in Susac syndrome. The authors reverse transcribed roughly 0.5 to 1 ug RNA with random hexamers. Each CDR3 protein is one row after TCRdb ran MiXCR on the immunoSEQ multiplex PCR reads. The sample yields 250,000 to 300,000 distinct CDR3 sequences, about 88% seen once. The sequencing sample was made of CD8+ T cells from PBMCs. These receptors were obtained from a human donor with multiple sclerosis.

The chain employs TRBV7-9 and TRBJ2-1; D is perhaps TRBD1 or TRBD2 (5 bases each). Germline CDR1 reads SEHNR; CDR2 reads FQNEAQ (reference sequence). The length of the CDR3 is 15 residues. Trimming took off 6 bases at V and 4 bases at J, with 16 bases between the two ends. DNA of the CDR3: TGTGCCAGCAGTCCTCCGGGACGGACTTACAATGAGCAGTTCTTC. Protein product: CASSPPGRTYNEQFF.

The V and J genes are TRBV12-3 or TRBV12-4 and TRBJ1-5; possible D gene TRBD1, 6 bases. V lost 3 bases and J lost 2, with 29 bases in between. This CDR3 region has 21 residues. Here the CDR3 DNA reads TGTGCCAGCAGTTTTCATTTGGAGGACAGTCTGCGTTTGGGGGGCAATCAGCCCCAGCATTTT. This translates into CASSFHLEDSLRLGGNQPQHF.

The chain has TRBV6-5 and TRBJ1-5; 7 nucleotides agree with TRBD1. Per the germline V gene, CDR1 is MNHEY and CDR2 is SVGAGI. V dropped 0 bases and J dropped 5; count of bases not matched to a gene: 4. The length of the CDR3 is 15 residues. The CDR3 nucleotides read TGTGCCAGCAGTTACTCCAGGGGGGCTGATCAGCCCCAGCATTTT. Translating gives CASSYSRGADQPQHF.

This clonotype was seen a few times. This sequence joins TRBV6-5 and TRBJ2-5; D unclear. The V end lost 2 bases, the J end lost 1 base, and 5 bases lay between the germline ends. Germline-derived CDR1 and CDR2 are MNHEY and SVGAGI. There are 13 residues in the CDR3. CDR3 residues: CASSYRVQETQYF. The CDR3 nucleotides are TGTGCCAGCAGTTACCGAGTCCAAGAGACCCAGTACTTC.

The gene calls are TRBV20-1 and TRBJ2-7; D is perhaps TRBD1 (5 bases). This CDR3 spans 11 amino acids. CDR1 and CDR2 from the germline V gene are DFQATT and SNEGSKA (reference sequence). Trimming removed 6 bases at V and 0 bases at J, with 6 bases between. Here the CDR3 reads CSAGDSYEQYF. For the CDR3, the DNA is TGCAGTGCAGGGGACTCCTACGAGCAGTACTTC.

This chain joins TRBV28 and TRBJ2-4; the D is unclear. The CDR3 is 14 amino acids. V was pared by 1 base and J by 1 base, with 5 bases between. CDR1 is MDHEN and CDR2 is SYDVKM in the germline V gene. The CDR3, as DNA: TGTGCCAGCAGTTTATTTTTGGCCAAAAACATTCAGTACTTC. It yields the protein CASSLFLAKNIQYF.

The V gene is TRBV6-6, the J gene TRBJ2-2, with TRBD2 as a possible D gene (5 bases). The CDR3 runs 15 residues. Germline values: CDR1 MNHNY, CDR2 SVGAGI (reference sequence). Trimming removed 6 bases from V and 6 bases from J, with 17 bases in between. CDR3 bases: TGTGCCAGCAGCCCCTCAGGACTTCGACCCGGGGAGCTGTTTTTT. As protein: CASSPSGLRPGELFF.

J is TRBJ2-1 and V is TRBV2; TRBD2 matches at 11 bases. V shed 1 base and J 9 bases; nucleotides not matched to a gene: 11. The CDR3 runs to 17 residues. CDR1 and CDR2 (germline): SNHLY, FYNNEI. For the CDR3, the DNA is TGTGCCAGCAGTGAAGGGACTAGCGGGCACCACACCGGTGAGCAGTTCTTC. This encodes CASSEGTSGHHTGEQFF.

This chain connects TRBV29-1 to TRBJ2-7, with 10 bases lining up with TRBD1. The CDR3 extends over 14 amino acids. The germline V gene encodes CDR1 SQVTM and CDR2 ANQGSEA. Trimming removed 3 bases from V and 2 bases from J; junction bases left unmatched: 4. CDR3 protein: CSVDTGTGAYEQYF. DNA for the CDR3: TGCAGCGTTGATACTGGGACAGGGGCCTACGAGCAGTACTTC.

The J gene is TRBJ2-3, the V gene TRBV9, with 8 bases that match TRBD2. This CDR3 contains 16 residues. J was trimmed by 0 bases and V by 4 bases; bases with no gene match: 7. Germline CDR1 reads SGDLS; CDR2 reads YYNGEE. The CDR3 protein is CASSTYGGASTDTQYF. For the CDR3, the DNA is TGTGCCAGCAGCACTTACGGGGGGGCTAGCACAGATACGCAGTATTTT.

The chain has TRBV20-1 and TRBJ1-1; 8 nucleotides align to TRBD1. J gave up 4 bases and V 0 bases, and 4 bases lay outside the gene matches. The CDR3 loop spans 14 amino acids. CDR1 is DFQATT and CDR2 is SNEGSKA in the germline V gene (reference sequence). The CDR3 DNA reads as TGCAGTGCTAGAGATGAGGACAGGGTCACTGAAGCTTTCTTT. Translation gives CSARDEDRVTEAFF.

The rearrangement joins TRBV20-1 to TRBJ1-5; TRBD1 might be the D (5 bases). CDR3 length: 19 amino acids. V was shortened by 1 base and J by 2 bases, with 24 bases between the two germline ends. Per the germline V gene, CDR1 is DFQATT and CDR2 is SNEGSKA (reference sequence). The CDR3 here is CSARGTWWQGGDRNQPQHF. The CDR3 DNA sequence: TGCAGTGCTAGAGGGACGTGGTGGCAGGGAGGGGACCGCAATCAGCCCCAGCATTTT.

J is TRBJ1-1 and V is TRBV9; 9 bases match TRBD1. Germline V gene data show CDR1 as SGDLS and CDR2 as YYNGEE. With 0 bases clipped from V and 4 bases from J, the junction kept 4 bases outside the gene matches. The CDR3 runs 15 residues. The CDR3 is CASSVVQGAFTEAFF. CDR3 nucleotides: TGTGCCAGCAGCGTAGTACAGGGGGCGTTCACTGAAGCTTTCTTT.

This clonotype appeared a single time. The V call is TRBV30, the J call TRBJ1-1; unclear D gene. Germline assignment: CDR1 GTSNPN and CDR2 SVGIG (reference sequence). Trimming cost V 4 bases and J 3 bases, with 15 bases left between them. This CDR3 has 14 residues. The CDR3 spells CAWTNGAGHTEAFF. The CDR3 region has the DNA TGTGCCTGGACGAATGGCGCCGGGCACACTGAAGCTTTCTTT. The variable domain in full, with the rest retrieved from reference TRBV30 and TRBJ1-1, is SQTIHQWPATLVQPVGSPLSLECTVEGTSNPNLYWYRQAAGRGLQLLFYSVGIGQISSEVPQNLSASRPQDRQFILSSKKLLLSDSGFYLCAWTNGAGHTEAFFGQGTRLTVV.

The chain is built from TRBV19 and TRBJ2-7; possible D gene TRBD2, 6 bases. The ends were cut back, 1 base at V and 6 bases at J, with 16 bases in the middle. There are 15 residues in the CDR3. CDR1 LNHDA and CDR2 SQIVND come from the germline V gene (reference sequence). CDR3 nucleotides: TGTGCCAGTAGTATAGCCGGAGGGACGTACATCGAGCAGTACTTC. The encoded protein is CASSIAGGTYIEQYF.

This sequence joins TRBV7-2 and TRBJ1-5; D is uncertain. This CDR3 contains 13 residues. The germline gives CDR1 SGHTA, CDR2 FQGNSA. The germline V and J ends were trimmed by 3 bases and 4 bases, with 7 bases remaining between them. CDR3 protein: CASSFGVNQPQHF. In nucleotides, the CDR3 is TGTGCCAGCAGCTTCGGGGTTAATCAGCCCCAGCATTTT.

CDR3 loop: CASSVGDGAGSYEQYF. CDR3 coding DNA: TGTGCCAGCAGCGTAGGGGATGGGGCTGGCTCCTACGAGCAGTACTTC. This rearrangement joins TRBV9 to TRBJ2-7; TRBD1 is a possible D gene (5 bases). Germline V gene data show CDR1 as SGDLS and CDR2 as YYNGEE. The CDR3 totals 16 residues. V was shortened by 0 bases and J by 0 bases, with 13 bases between the two germline ends.

The chain is built from TRBV7-9 and TRBJ2-1; a weak D match, TRBD2 (5 bases). The CDR3 contains 13 residues. Germline V gives CDR1 SEHNR, CDR2 FQNEAQ (reference sequence). The V gene lost 1 base and the J gene lost 9 bases, with 10 bases spanning the gap. The CDR3 DNA sequence: TGTGCCAGCAGCTTAGGATCTGCGGGTGAGCAGTTCTTC. Amino acids: CASSLGSAGEQFF. The whole variable domain, filled in from reference TRBV7-9 and TRBJ2-1, reads DTGVSQNPRHKITKRGQNVTFRCDPISEHNRLYWYRQTLGQGPEFLTYFQNEAQLEKSRLLSDRFSAERPKGSFSTLEIQRTEQGDSAMYLCASSLGSAGEQFFGPGTRLTVL.

The rearrangement joins TRBV6-2 or TRBV6-3 to TRBJ2-7, with D unclear. Germline V CDR1 and CDR2: MNHEY, SVGEGT. This CDR3 is built from 13 residues. V was clipped by 2 bases and J by 1 base, with 6 bases between them. CDR3 DNA sequence: TGTGCCAGCAGTTACCATACTTCCTACGAGCAGTACTTC. Its translation: CASSYHTSYEQYF.

V usage is TRBV5-6 and J usage is TRBJ2-1; D not resolved. The germline V and J ends were trimmed by 0 bases and 7 bases, with 17 bases remaining between them. Germline-derived CDR1 and CDR2 are SGHDT and YYEEEE. This CDR3 has 16 residues. CDR3 sequence: CASSLEAGLRPNEQFF. CDR3 bases: TGTGCCAGCAGCTTGGAGGCAGGCCTCCGACCGAATGAGCAGTTCTTC. The full variable domain, with the rest looked up from reference TRBV5-6 and TRBJ2-1, is DAGVTQSPTHLIKTRGQQVTLRCSPKSGHDTVSWYQQALGQGPQFIFQYYEEEERQRGNFPDRFSGHQFPNYSSELNVNALLLGDSALYLCASSLEAGLRPNEQFFGPGTRLTVL.

J is TRBJ2-7 and V is TRBV14, with 7 positions matching TRBD2. The CDR3 sequence is 16 residues long. Germline values: CDR1 SGHDN, CDR2 FVKESK. Trimming removed 4 bases from V and 4 bases from J; junction bases left unmatched: 13. CDR3 loop: CASSLGYAGAGYEQYF. CDR3 coding DNA: TGTGCCAGCAGCCTCGGTTATGCGGGAGCGGGGTACGAGCAGTACTTC. Variable domain in full (rest from reference TRBV14 and TRBJ2-7): EAGVTQFPSHSVIEKGQTVTLRCDPISGHDNLYWYRRVMGKEIKFLLHFVKESKQDESGMPNNRFLAERTGGTYSTLKVQPAELEDSGVYFCASSLGYAGAGYEQYFGPGTRLTVT.

The V and J genes are TRBV20-1 and TRBJ1-4; D may be TRBD1 (5 bases). This CDR3 has 15 amino acids. Germline CDR1 is DFQATT and CDR2 is SNEGSKA (reference sequence). The germline V and J ends were trimmed by 5 bases and 2 bases, with 15 bases remaining between them. The CDR3, as DNA: TGCAGTGCTGACCTCAGGGTGATGACTAATGAAAAACTGTTTTTT. It is translated as CSADLRVMTNEKLFF.

This clonotype was recorded once. This sequence joins TRBV6-2 or TRBV6-3 and TRBJ1-1; D is unclear. CDR3 length: 11 residues. Germline V lookup: CDR1 MNHEY, CDR2 SVGEGT. Trimming pared 7 bases from V and 1 base from J, leaving 4 bases between. The CDR3 spells CASKGNTEAFF. DNA for the CDR3: TGTGCCAGCAAGGGGAACACTGAAGCTTTCTTT.

The V call is TRBV29-1, the J call TRBJ1-2; TRBD1 aligns across 8 bases. Germline CDR1 SQVTM, CDR2 ANQGSEA. The length of the CDR3 is 12 residues. CDR3 in DNA: TGCAGTACCCCAGGGGGCCTCTATGGCTACACCTTC. Translated: CSTPGGLYGYTF. Drawing the rest from reference TRBV29-1 and TRBJ1-2, the complete variable domain is SAVISQKPSRDICQRGTSLTIQCQVDSQVTMMFWYRQQPGQSLTLIATANQGSEATYESGFVIDKFPISRPNLTFSTLTVSNMSPEDSSIYLCSTPGGLYGYTFGSGTRLTVV.